This section outlines one T cell receptor (beta chain) sequence together with its context. Generated by immunoSEQ multiplex PCR, the TCRdb table keeps only in-frame clones and is missing some. The sample shows about 130,000 clones, about 84% of them seen only once. This entry comes from a study of PD-L1 blockade in urothelial cancer. Study information: Males with urothelial cancer arising in the bladder constituted most of the roughly 30 patients.

Time point defined: peripheral blood 6 weeks after treatment start. The CDR3 spans 16 residues. Germline assignment: CDR1 KGHSH and CDR2 LQKENI. V shed 3 bases, J shed 2 bases, and the junction held 6 bases outside the gene matches. Sequenced material: PBMCs, taken around atezolizumab (anti-PD-L1) treatment. The clonotype comes from a man in his forties or fifties with urothelial cancer. This rearrangement joins TRBV18 to TRBJ2-3, with 9 nucleotides matching TRBD1. CDR3 loop: CASSPRGTGNTDTQYF. The CDR3 bases are TGTGCCAGCTCACCGCGGGGGACAGGGAACACAGATACGCAGTATTTT.